The 23 T cell receptor beta chains listed next were all sequenced from one sample in a study of control samples from healthy donors and cancer patients. TCRdb keeps only in-frame clones here, not all; method: immunoSEQ multiplex PCR. The data show about 120,000 clones, with roughly 90% seen just once and around 2% held by the top ten. The sample consisted of blood. The receptors originated from a man younger than 30 in good health.

The chain carries TRBV6-2 or TRBV6-3 and TRBJ2-7, with 7 bases fitting TRBD1. Germline V gene data show CDR1 as MNHEY and CDR2 as SVGEGT. V trimming: 1 base; J trimming: 2 bases; junction bases outside the gene matches: 2. The CDR3 sequence is 14 residues long. The CDR3 nucleotides read TGTGCCAGCAGTTACTTAGGGGGCCCCTACGAGCAGTACTTC. This gives the protein CASSYLGGPYEQYF.

The chain carries TRBV5-6 and TRBJ2-1, with TRBD2 identical over 13 bases. V lost 0 bases to trimming and J lost 12 bases; unmatched junction nucleotides: 12. This CDR3 has 17 residues. Per germline, CDR1 SGHDT and CDR2 YYEEEE. The CDR3 DNA reads TGTGCCAGCAGCTTGGCACTAGCGGGAGGGCCACCAATTGGGCAGTTCTTC. Translated: CASSLALAGGPPIGQFF.

Worth noting for this clone: This CDR3 is also generated by other DNA sequences in the sample. The chain couples TRBV5-1 to TRBJ2-7; D gene unclear. The germline V gene encodes CDR1 SGHRS and CDR2 YFSETQ. V dropped 4 bases and J dropped 3 bases, with 11 bases sitting between them. This CDR3 has 13 residues. CDR3 protein: CASSLDGNYEQYF. The CDR3 DNA sequence: TGCGCCAGCAGCCTGGACGGAAACTACGAGCAGTACTTC.

The V gene is TRBV30, the J gene TRBJ1-2; 9 positions match TRBD1. J lost 6 bases, V lost 2 bases, and 10 bases had no gene match. Germline CDR1 reads GTSNPN; CDR2 reads SVGIG (reference sequence). The CDR3 contains 15 residues. CDR3 bases: TGTGCCTGGAGTTCTGAGGTACAGGGGGCGGATGGCTACACCTTC. It yields the protein CAWSSEVQGADGYTF.

The V gene is TRBV6-4, the J gene TRBJ2-2; D may be TRBD1 or TRBD2 (5 bases each). The V gene lost 5 bases and the J gene lost 2 bases, with 15 bases spanning the gap. CDR1 and CDR2 (germline): MRHNA, SNTAGT. The CDR3 spans 16 residues. CDR3 coding DNA: TGTGCCAGCAGTCTGGAACCCGGGGCTAACACCGGGGAGCTGTTTTTT. Translating gives CASSLEPGANTGELFF.

V gene TRBV28 combines with J gene TRBJ1-4, with D possibly being TRBD1 (5 bases). Germline assignment: CDR1 MDHEN and CDR2 SYDVKM. The CDR3 is 15 residues long. V lost 6 bases and J 7 bases, leaving 18 bases between the germline ends. The CDR3 DNA is TGTGCCAGCAGCCCGCTGTCGGTTCAGGGTGAAAAACTGTTTTTT. As protein: CASSPLSVQGEKLFF.

The chain joins TRBV30 to TRBJ1-3; possibly TRBD1 for D (5 bases). The CDR3 covers 13 residues. The V end was cut by 1 base, the J end by 3 bases, with 7 bases between. Germline V gives CDR1 GTSNPN, CDR2 SVGIG (reference sequence). CDR3 sequence reads: CAWSGGFGNTIYF. CDR3 coding DNA: TGTGCCTGGAGTGGGGGGTTTGGAAACACCATATATTTT.

CDR3 in DNA: TGTGCCAGCGGTTGGCTCTCCCCTGGGTACACTGAAGCTTTCTTT. Amino acid sequence: CASGWLSPGYTEAFF. The rearrangement uses TRBV13 and TRBJ1-1; D is unclear. CDR1 PRHDT and CDR2 FYEKMQ come from the germline V gene (reference sequence). Trimming shortened V by 8 bases and J by 3 bases, and 19 bases separated the two germline ends. The CDR3 is made up of 15 amino acids.

The genes are TRBV28 and TRBJ1-3, with D tentatively TRBD1 (6 bases). V was cut by 7 bases and J by 5 bases, with 12 bases left in between. The CDR3 has 13 amino acids. From germline, CDR1 is MDHEN and CDR2 SYDVKM. The CDR3 here is CASKVTGRNTIYF. The CDR3 DNA reads as TGTGCCAGCAAGGTAACAGGGAGAAACACCATATATTTT.

The CDR3 DNA follows: TGTGCCAGCAGCTTAGAAGGAGGAGGAGAGCAGTACTTC. Translating it yields CASSLEGGGEQYF. The chain carries TRBV11-3 and TRBJ2-7; D perhaps matches TRBD2 (5 bases). V lost 0 bases to trimming and J lost 7 bases, with 10 bases between them. CDR3 length: 13 amino acids. The germline gives CDR1 SGHNT, CDR2 YENEEA. Full variable domain (missing parts from reference TRBV11-3 and TRBJ2-7): EAGVVQSPRYKIIEKKQPVAFWCNPISGHNTLYWYLQNLGQGPELLIRYENEEAVDDSQLPKDRFSAERLKGVDSTLKIQPAELGDSAVYLCASSLEGGGEQYFGPGTRLTVT.

The chain couples TRBV19 to TRBJ2-1, with D tentatively TRBD1 (6 bases). The V and J ends lost 6 bases and 3 bases respectively, with 21 bases between them. Germline CDR1 is LNHDA and CDR2 is SQIVND (reference sequence). CDR3 length: 17 residues. The CDR3 protein is CASSYETGTRLYNEQFF. The CDR3 nucleotides read TGTGCCAGTAGCTATGAGACCGGGACAAGACTCTACAATGAGCAGTTCTTC.

This chain links TRBV7-2 with TRBJ2-3; 10 positions match TRBD2. This CDR3 spans 17 amino acids. V was clipped by 5 bases and J by 1 base; unmatched bases: 9. Per the germline V gene, CDR1 is SGHTA and CDR2 is FQGNSA. In DNA form, the CDR3 reads TGTGCCAGCAGCCCAAGCGGGAGGGCCTTAGGCACAGATACGCAGTATTTT. Its protein product is CASSPSGRALGTDTQYF.

This clone turned up a few times. The chain is built from TRBV27 and TRBJ2-1; D possibly corresponds to TRBD2 (6 bases). Trimming stripped 7 bases from V and 3 bases from J, with 13 bases between. Germline assignment: CDR1 MNHEY and CDR2 SMNVEV (reference sequence). The CDR3 contains 14 residues. CDR3 protein: CASNQGGVYNEQFF. CDR3 nucleotides: TGTGCCAGCAACCAGGGAGGAGTCTACAATGAGCAGTTCTTC.

The chain couples TRBV28 to TRBJ1-1; 10 bases are shared with TRBD1. This CDR3 is 15 amino acids long. V lost 5 bases to trimming and J lost 5 bases; unmatched junction nucleotides: 8. The germline CDR1 and CDR2 sequences are MDHEN and SYDVKM. The CDR3 sequence is CASSESGQGKTEAFF. The CDR3 coding sequence is TGTGCCAGCAGTGAATCGGGACAGGGGAAGACTGAAGCTTTCTTT.

This clone was observed a handful of times. V is TRBV7-2 and J is TRBJ1-1; D is unclear. CDR1 is SGHTA and CDR2 is FQGNSA in the germline V gene. V lost 3 bases and J 4 bases, leaving 9 bases between the germline ends. This CDR3 contains 13 residues. The CDR3 DNA reads TGTGCCAGCAGCTTTAATCTGCGCACTGAAGCTTTCTTT. Translation: CASSFNLRTEAFF. The variable domain in full, with the rest retrieved from reference TRBV7-2 and TRBJ1-1, is GAGVSQSPSNKVTEKGKDVELRCDPISGHTALYWYRQSLGQGLEFLIYFQGNSAPDKSGLPSDRFSAERTGGSVSTLTIQRTQQEDSAVYLCASSFNLRTEAFFGQGTRLTVV.

This clone was picked up one time. J is TRBJ2-1 and V is TRBV10-1; 12 bases match TRBD2. Germline V CDR1 and CDR2: WNHNN, SYGVQD (reference sequence). This CDR3 comprises 18 residues. The ends lost 3 bases at V and 0 bases at J; junction bases unmatched: 6. In DNA form, the CDR3 reads TGCGCCAGCAGTGATGGACTAGCGGGGAGGGGCTCCTACAATGAGCAGTTCTTC. This translates into CASSDGLAGRGSYNEQFF.

A note on this clone: This same CDR3 is encoded by further DNA sequences in the sample. V and J are TRBV3-1 (or the pseudogene TRBV3-2) and TRBJ1-1, with TRBD1 matching over 7 bases. This CDR3 is 15 amino acids long. J was trimmed by 1 base and V by 3 bases; bases with no gene match: 5. Germline V gene sequence: CDR1 LGHDT, CDR2 YNNKEL (reference sequence). CDR3 sequence (DNA): TGTGCCAGCAGCCAGGCCGGGACAGAGAACACTGAAGCTTTCTTT. As protein: CASSQAGTENTEAFF.

This clone was counted once. The chain carries TRBV28 and TRBJ1-6; D unresolved. Germline CDR1 is MDHEN and CDR2 is SYDVKM. V was trimmed by 5 bases and J by 8 bases, leaving 13 bases between them. This CDR3 is built from 14 residues. As DNA, the CDR3 is TGTGCCAGCAGTCCAACCTTTGGCTATTCACCCCTCCACTTT. Translation: CASSPTFGYSPLHF.

The chain uses TRBV6-5 and TRBJ1-3; no clear D. The CDR3 spans 14 residues. Germline V lookup: CDR1 MNHEY, CDR2 SVGAGI. The V and J ends lost 5 bases and 0 bases respectively, with 8 bases between them. CDR3 nucleotide sequence: TGTGCCAGCAGTAAGGGCGGCTCTGGAAACACCATATATTTT. It specifies CASSKGGSGNTIYF.

CDR3 region: CASKVGGAQYTQYF. The CDR3 DNA reads TGTGCCAGCAAGGTGGGGGGGGCACAATATACGCAGTATTTT. The chain uses TRBV6-5 and TRBJ2-3, with D possibly matching TRBD2 (7 bases). Germline lookup yields CDR1 MNHEY and CDR2 SVGAGI. The CDR3 consists of 14 residues. Trimming cost V 7 bases and J 7 bases, with 18 bases left between them.

The chain joins TRBV7-6 to TRBJ2-7; D assignment may be TRBD1 or TRBD2 (5 bases each). The CDR3 has 13 amino acids. CDR1 SGHVS and CDR2 FNYEAQ come from the germline V gene. Trimming pared 5 bases from V and 3 bases from J, leaving 11 bases between. The chain's CDR3 is CASSTWDGYEQYF. CDR3 nucleotides: TGTGCCAGCAGCACCTGGGACGGCTACGAGCAGTACTTC.

The chain recombines TRBV28 with TRBJ1-2, with D hard to call. The V gene's germline CDR1 is MDHEN and CDR2 SYDVKM. Trimming shortened V by 8 bases and J by 2 bases, and 12 bases separated the two germline ends. The CDR3 length is 13 residues. The CDR3 is CASLLEGNYGYTF. The CDR3 DNA follows: TGTGCCAGCCTATTAGAGGGAAACTATGGCTACACCTTC.

The chain uses TRBV7-3 and TRBJ2-5; the D is unclear. V shed 5 bases and J shed 1 base, with 11 bases lying between them. CDR3 length: 14 residues. In germline, CDR1 is SGHTA, CDR2 FQGTGA. The CDR3 loop reads CASSPPRPQETQYF. CDR3 nucleotide sequence: TGTGCCAGCAGCCCACCCCGACCCCAAGAGACCCAGTACTTC.